A selection of T cell receptor beta chains follows, all from one sample in a study of T cell repertoires in cytomegalovirus infection. One entry per CDR3 protein, called by TCRdb with MiXCR from the reads. The sample has hundreds of thousands of distinct CDR3 sequences, 8% to 10% seen once. Sequencing input: PBMCs. The receptors stem from a human donor in good health (CMV status not recorded). Some clones in this sample may be carry-over from other donors' samples. Both conserved end residues are trimmed from each CDR3. Each record gives: clone size, V gene, CDR3 protein. A clone size is listed for some rows: how often the clone was seen (once, few, many), or a class if it is expanded.

clone size: many; V gene: TRBV5-1; CDR3 protein: ASSLQPGNYEQY
clone size: many; V gene: TRBV28; CDR3 protein: ASSFGTDTDTQY
clone size: NA; V gene: TRBV23-1; CDR3 protein: ASIPGGYSNQPQH
clone size: NA; V gene: TRBV5-5; CDR3 protein: ASSWGDRGNDYGYT
clone size: many; V gene: TRBV7-9; CDR3 protein: ASSLDRSIRNTIY
clone size: many; V gene: TRBV14; CDR3 protein: ASAVAGLPSYGYT
clone size: few; V gene: TRBV14; CDR3 protein: ASSGPWDVNTEAF
clone size: NA; V gene: TRBV19; CDR3 protein: ASSVRQTNTEAF
clone size: many; V gene: TRBV20-1; CDR3 protein: SARDIAGGTDTQY
clone size: many; V gene: TRBV14; CDR3 protein: ASSQGQGGETQY
clone size: many; V gene: TRBV2; CDR3 protein: ASSETSGGHTQY
clone size: many; V gene: TRBV6-1; CDR3 protein: ASSRLRTPSIVLT
clone size: many; V gene: TRBV4-3; CDR3 protein: ASSQGARGTDTQY